The 27 T cell receptor beta chains listed next were all sequenced from one sample in a study of identical twins. TCRdb processed the 5' RACE reads anew with MiXCR; each CDR3 protein has one entry. The repertoire includes hundreds of thousands of distinct CDR3 sequences, over 8.5% of them detected once, and approximately 0.96% sits in the top ten. The sample was also reused in another study, on yellow fever vaccine responses in identical twins.

Sequences were obtained from PBMCs. These receptors all come from a woman aged 18-29 years in good health.

This clonotype showed up many times. V gene TRBV5-1 combines with J gene TRBJ2-1; TRBD1 might be the D (7 bases). Trimming took 4 bases from V and 2 from J, leaving 22 bases between them. Per germline, CDR1 SGHRS and CDR2 YFSETQ. The CDR3 loop spans 18 amino acids. CDR3 amino acids: CASSRTGVGGTTYNEQFF. The CDR3 DNA follows: TGCGCCAGCAGCCGAACAGGGGTTGGCGGGACCACCTACAATGAGCAGTTCTTC. The variable domain in full, completed from reference TRBV5-1 and TRBJ2-1, reads KAGVTQTPRYLIKTRGQQVTLSCSPISGHRSVSWYQQTPGQGLQFLFEYFSETQRNKGNFPGRFSGRQFSNSRSEMNVSTLELGDSALYLCASSRTGVGGTTYNEQFFGPGTRLTVL.

This clonotype was counted a few times. The rearrangement joins TRBV12-3 or TRBV12-4 to TRBJ2-6; TRBD1 aligns across 8 bases. The V gene end was trimmed by 0 bases and the J gene end by 0 bases; junction bases not matched to a gene: 16. This CDR3 region has 22 residues. The chain's CDR3 is CASSLALGRGTGTLSGANVLTF. CDR3 DNA sequence: TGTGCCAGCAGTTTAGCGCTGGGACGAGGGACAGGAACTCTCTCTGGGGCCAACGTCCTGACTTTC.

This rearrangement joins TRBV12-3 or TRBV12-4 to TRBJ2-3; TRBD2 aligns across 10 bases. The length of the CDR3 is 16 residues. Trimming removed 5 bases from V and 6 bases from J; junction bases left unmatched: 11. The DNA of the CDR3 is TGTGCCAGCAGTCCAGGACTAGCGGAGCTCAGGGATACGCAGTATTTT. Amino acid sequence: CASSPGLAELRDTQYF.

This clonotype was counted many times. CDR3 in DNA: TGTGCCAGCAGTGACAAAGGACAGGGTCCCTACGAGCAGTACTTC. Translated: CASSDKGQGPYEQYF. The gene calls are TRBV6-4 and TRBJ2-7; 8 bases map to TRBD1. V lost 2 bases, J lost 2 bases, and 5 bases stayed unmatched. The CDR3 length is 15 residues. The germline V gene encodes CDR1 MRHNA and CDR2 SNTAGT.

At least ten counts were recorded for this clonotype. The rearrangement uses TRBV12-3 or TRBV12-4 and TRBJ2-4; 8 bases line up with TRBD2. V was clipped by 5 bases and J by 6 bases; unmatched bases: 15. The CDR3 runs to 17 residues. The CDR3 region has the DNA TGTGCCAGCAGTCCAAAGGGACGGGAGGGCCGTGCAAACATTCAGTACTTC. The encoded protein is CASSPKGREGRANIQYF.

This clonotype was recorded many times. J is TRBJ2-3 and V is TRBV5-1, with 9 bases matching TRBD2. Unmatched junction bases numbered 4, after V lost 0 bases and J lost 2 bases. The CDR3 extends over 16 amino acids. Germline V CDR1 and CDR2: SGHRS, YFSETQ. The CDR3 DNA reads as TGCGCCAGCAGCTTGGCGCTAGCGGGGTACACAGATACGCAGTATTTT. Translated: CASSLALAGYTDTQYF. The full variable domain, rest sourced from reference TRBV5-1 and TRBJ2-3, is KAGVTQTPRYLIKTRGQQVTLSCSPISGHRSVSWYQQTPGQGLQFLFEYFSETQRNKGNFPGRFSGRQFSNSRSEMNVSTLELGDSALYLCASSLALAGYTDTQYFGPGTRLTVL.

The chain couples TRBV6-5 to TRBJ2-1; D possibly corresponds to TRBD2 (6 bases). The CDR3 consists of 16 residues. Per germline, CDR1 MNHEY and CDR2 SVGAGI. V was pared by 0 bases and J by 1 base, with 10 bases between. CDR3 loop: CASSYSTGESYNEQFF. The CDR3 DNA reads as TGTGCCAGCAGTTACTCCACGGGGGAATCCTACAATGAGCAGTTCTTC.

This clonotype was seen a handful of times. This chain joins TRBV5-1 and TRBJ2-3; 12 nucleotides line up with TRBD2. There are 16 residues in the CDR3. The V and J ends lost 4 bases and 2 bases, in that order; junction bases with no gene match: 5. CDR1 SGHRS and CDR2 YFSETQ come from the germline V gene. In DNA, the CDR3 is TGCGCCAGCAGCGCCGGACTAGCGGGGTTCACAGATACGCAGTATTTT. Translating it yields CASSAGLAGFTDTQYF. Full variable domain (rest looked up from reference TRBV5-1 and TRBJ2-3): KAGVTQTPRYLIKTRGQQVTLSCSPISGHRSVSWYQQTPGQGLQFLFEYFSETQRNKGNFPGRFSGRQFSNSRSEMNVSTLELGDSALYLCASSAGLAGFTDTQYFGPGTRLTVL.

The chain joins TRBV4-1 to TRBJ1-4, with unresolved D. CDR1 is MGHRA and CDR2 is YSYEKL in the germline V gene. The CDR3 loop spans 14 amino acids. V dropped 1 base and J dropped 0 bases, with 3 bases sitting between them. CDR3 in amino acids: CASSQVPTNEKLFF. The CDR3 DNA follows: TGCGCCAGCAGCCAAGTCCCAACTAATGAAAAACTGTTTTTT.

The rearrangement joins TRBV14 to TRBJ2-5; D might be TRBD2 (6 bases). The CDR3 loop spans 17 amino acids. The V end lost 5 bases, the J end lost 3 bases, and 22 bases lay between the germline ends. Germline-derived CDR1 and CDR2 are SGHDN and FVKESK. The CDR3 DNA sequence: TGTGCCAGCAGCGTCAGATGGGGAGCTAGCGAAGAAGAGACCCAGTACTTC. This translates into CASSVRWGASEEETQYF.

This clonotype was counted only a few times. The chain uses TRBV15 and TRBJ1-6; D is undetermined. Germline values: CDR1 LNHNV, CDR2 YYDKDF (reference sequence). CDR3 length: 14 amino acids. V dropped 0 bases and J dropped 4 bases, with 4 bases sitting between them. CDR3 DNA sequence: TGTGCCACCAGCAGAGATGGATATAATTCACCCCTCCACTTT. It encodes CATSRDGYNSPLHF.

This clonotype came up many times. The chain links TRBV4-3 to TRBJ1-4, with D possibly TRBD1 on 5 matching bases. Germline CDR1 reads LGHNA; CDR2 reads YSLEER. Trimming shortened V by 0 bases and J by 5 bases, and 13 bases separated the two germline ends. There are 16 residues in the CDR3. For the CDR3, the DNA is TGCGCCAGCAGCCAAGATAGAGGGGCCTCCAATGAAAAACTGTTTTTT. Encoded protein: CASSQDRGASNEKLFF.

The CDR3 DNA reads as TGTGCCAGCAGCTCCCGACTTGGAGCGGGGGTTGGAGATACGCAGTATTTT. Amino acids: CASSSRLGAGVGDTQYF. V usage is TRBV27 and J usage is TRBJ2-3, with 8 bases that match TRBD2. V dropped 6 bases and J dropped 5; count of bases not matched to a gene: 16. CDR3 length equals 17 residues. CDR1 and CDR2 (germline): MNHEY, SMNVEV (reference sequence).

This clonotype was seen at least ten times. The chain employs TRBV10-3 and TRBJ2-1; no reliable D call. The ends were cut back, 10 bases at V and 0 bases at J, with 13 bases in the middle. The CDR3 length is 14 residues. Per the germline V gene, CDR1 is ENHRY and CDR2 is SYGVKD. CDR3 nucleotide sequence: TGTGCCACCCTGGACGGAAGCTCCTACAATGAGCAGTTCTTC. Its translation is CATLDGSSYNEQFF.

A few counts support this clonotype. The V and J genes are TRBV6-2 or TRBV6-3 and TRBJ1-1, with D possibly matching TRBD1 (6 bases). CDR1 and CDR2 from the germline V gene are MNHEY and SVGEGT. Trimming cost V 6 bases and J 11 bases, with 10 bases left between them. CDR3 length equals 10 residues. For the CDR3, the DNA is TGTGCCAGCAGGGGACACGGGGCTTTCTTT. Amino acids: CASRGHGAFF.

This clonotype was observed a few times. The V and J genes are TRBV11-2 and TRBJ2-3, with D hard to call. The CDR3 runs 14 residues. From germline, CDR1 is SGHAT and CDR2 FQNNGV. V was shortened by 1 base and J by 4 bases, with 9 bases between the two germline ends. CDR3 coding DNA: TGTGCCAGCAGCTTAGGGGTTTCCTCAGATACGCAGTATTTT. This encodes CASSLGVSSDTQYF.

The rearrangement joins TRBV12-3 or TRBV12-4 to TRBJ1-2; TRBD1 might be the D (5 bases). The V end was cut by 5 bases, the J end by 4 bases, with 17 bases between. The CDR3 sequence is 15 residues long. CDR3 protein: CASSPGRGDFYGYTF. CDR3 nucleotides: TGTGCCAGCAGTCCCGGGAGAGGGGATTTCTATGGCTACACCTTC.

This clonotype was seen a handful of times. This sequence joins TRBV6-1 and TRBJ1-5, with unresolved D. Trimming pared 4 bases from V and 5 bases from J, leaving 9 bases between. CDR3 length: 13 residues. Per the germline V gene, CDR1 is MNHNS and CDR2 is SASEGT. CDR3 DNA: TGTGCCAGCAGTGCGGGGAGATATCAGCCCCAGCATTTT. This gives the protein CASSAGRYQPQHF.

This clonotype occurred a few times. V is TRBV9 and J is TRBJ1-1; 8 bases map to TRBD1. Germline CDR1 and CDR2: SGDLS and YYNGEE. The CDR3 has 15 amino acids. The junction had 6 bases not matched to a gene; V was cut back by 4 bases and J by 1 base. DNA for the CDR3: TGTGCCAGCAGCACGGGGGGGACAGGGAACACTGAAGCTTTCTTT. Its protein product is CASSTGGTGNTEAFF.

The chain is built from TRBV2 and TRBJ1-6; TRBD1 agrees at 10 bases. The germline CDR1 and CDR2 sequences are SNHLY and FYNNEI. V shed 6 bases, J shed 7 bases, and the junction held 6 bases outside the gene matches. The CDR3 consists of 15 residues. The DNA for the CDR3 is TGTGCCAGCAGCGAGGACAGGGGGAAGAATTCACCCCTCCACTTT. Its protein product is CASSEDRGKNSPLHF.

The chain carries TRBV6-2 or TRBV6-3 and TRBJ2-7, with D unclear. CDR1 is MNHEY, CDR2 SVGEGT, per germline. CDR3 length equals 13 residues. V lost 0 bases, J lost 5 bases, and 8 bases lay in between. Here the CDR3 reads CASSYSYSNEQYF. In DNA, the CDR3 is TGTGCCAGCAGTTACTCCTATTCCAACGAGCAGTACTTC.

Ten or more counts support this clonotype. The rearrangement joins TRBV11-2 to TRBJ2-3; TRBD2 matches at 8 bases. Trimming took 4 bases from V and 5 from J; bases not matched to a gene: 17. CDR1 and CDR2 (germline): SGHAT, FQNNGV. The CDR3 totals 18 residues. In DNA, the CDR3 is TGTGCCAGCAGCTCCCCTCCGGGGGGCGGGAGGTTCTTAGATACGCAGTATTTT. Translated: CASSSPPGGGRFLDTQYF.

This clonotype was recorded at least ten times. The V gene is TRBV7-6, the J gene TRBJ2-1; 7 bases are shared with TRBD2. The CDR3 is 16 residues long. Germline CDR1 is SGHVS and CDR2 is FNYEAQ. Trimming at V came to 1 base and at J to 4 bases, leaving 7 bases not matched to a gene. The CDR3 region is CASSLGLAEIYNEQFF. As DNA, the CDR3 is TGTGCCAGCAGCTTAGGTCTAGCGGAGATATACAATGAGCAGTTCTTC.

V and J are TRBV4-3 and TRBJ2-3; D gene unclear. Deletions cut 7 bases from V and 8 bases from J, with 16 bases between. CDR3 length equals 13 residues. Germline CDR1 reads LGHNA; CDR2 reads YSLEER. The chain's CDR3 is CASTLDLGGTQYF. As DNA, the CDR3 is TGCGCCAGCACCTTGGACCTCGGTGGTACGCAGTATTTT.

This clonotype has at least ten counts. The V gene is TRBV12-3 or TRBV12-4, the J gene TRBJ2-3; 8 bases fit TRBD2. V dropped 6 bases and J dropped 0; count of bases not matched to a gene: 5. This CDR3 region has 15 residues. The DNA of the CDR3 is TGTGCCAGCAGCCAACTAGCGGCTAGCACAGATACGCAGTATTTT. This encodes CASSQLAASTDTQYF.

As concerns this clonotype: This may arise from a read error, as a much more abundant clone is one base away. The J gene is TRBJ2-2, the V gene TRBV28, with 9 bases identical to TRBD1. V shed 5 bases and J 6 bases; nucleotides not matched to a gene: 10. Per germline, CDR1 MDHEN and CDR2 SYDVKM. CDR3 length: 16 residues. The CDR3 is CASSNAGQGSSGELFF. In DNA, the CDR3 is TGTGCCAGCAGTAATGCAGGACAGGGGAGCTCCGGGGAGCTGTTTTTT. Filled out from reference TRBV28 and TRBJ2-2, the complete variable domain reads DVKVTQSSRYLVKRTGEKVFLECVQDMDHENMFWYRQDPGLGLRLIYFSYDVKMKEKGDIPEGYSVSREKKERFSLILESASTNQTSMYLCASSNAGQGSSGELFFGEGSRLTVL.

The chain uses TRBV20-1 and TRBJ2-7; tentatively, D is TRBD1 (6 bases). CDR1 is DFQATT and CDR2 is SNEGSKA in the germline V gene (reference sequence). V was clipped by 5 bases and J by 1 base, with 18 bases between them. This CDR3 is 15 amino acids long. This CDR3 reads CSAYVNQGLSYEQYF. The CDR3 coding sequence is TGCAGTGCTTACGTGAATCAGGGGTTGTCCTACGAGCAGTACTTC.